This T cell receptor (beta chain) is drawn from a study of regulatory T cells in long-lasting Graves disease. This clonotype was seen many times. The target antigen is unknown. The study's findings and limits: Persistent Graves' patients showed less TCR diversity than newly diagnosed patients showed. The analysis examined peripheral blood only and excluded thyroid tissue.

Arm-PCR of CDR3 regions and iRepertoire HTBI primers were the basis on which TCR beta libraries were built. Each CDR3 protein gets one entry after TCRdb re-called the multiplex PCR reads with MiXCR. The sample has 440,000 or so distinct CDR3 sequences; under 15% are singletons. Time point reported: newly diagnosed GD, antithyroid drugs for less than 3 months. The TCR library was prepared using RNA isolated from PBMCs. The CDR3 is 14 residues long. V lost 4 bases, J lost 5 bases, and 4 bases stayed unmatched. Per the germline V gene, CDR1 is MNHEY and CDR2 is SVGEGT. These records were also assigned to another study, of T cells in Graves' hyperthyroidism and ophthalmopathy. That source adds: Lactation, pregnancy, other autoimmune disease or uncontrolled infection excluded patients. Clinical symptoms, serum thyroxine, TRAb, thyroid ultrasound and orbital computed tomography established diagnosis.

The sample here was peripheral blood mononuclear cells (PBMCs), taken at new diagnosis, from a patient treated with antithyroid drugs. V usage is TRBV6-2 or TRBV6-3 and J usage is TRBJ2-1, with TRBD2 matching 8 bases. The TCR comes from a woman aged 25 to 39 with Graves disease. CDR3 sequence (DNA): TGTGCCAGCAGTTTCGGGAGGGCCCACAATGAGCAGTTCTTC. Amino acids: CASSFGRAHNEQFF.